These T cell receptor beta chains were read from a single sample in a study of stem cell transplantation in POMP-related autoinflammatory disease. TCRdb keeps only in-frame clones here, not all; method: immunoSEQ multiplex PCR. The repertoire consists of some 3,000 clones, with 75% to 95% occurring once and the leading ten covering roughly 2%. The material was CD4+ follicular helper T cells (Tfh) from PBMCs, obtained after stem cell transplantation. These receptors all come from a human patient with POMP-related autoinflammation and immune dysregulation (PRAID). Some T cells could come from the graft donor. Both conserved end residues are part of each CDR3. A D gene is named only where the DNA matches it firmly. Size values are once, few and many counts, or a class for expanded clones, and some rows have none.

TRBV19	NA	NA	TRBJ1-2	TGTGCCAGTCACTCTCCCGGTTCGGGGGAGAGTGGCTACACCTTC	CASHSPGSGESGYTF
TRBV5-1	NA	NA	TRBJ1-1	TGCGCCAGCAGCTTGTTGATAACCAACTGGCGTTCACGGGGACCACAGAACACTGAAGCTTTCTTT	CASSLLITNWRSRGPQNTEAFF
TRBV28	once	TRBD1	TRBJ1-2	TGTGCCAGCAGTTTAAGGGACAGGCCCTATGGCTACACCTTC	CASSLRDRPYGYTF
TRBV6-2/TRBV6-3	NA	NA	TRBJ1-1	TGTGCCAGCAGTTACTCGAACTCCCACGGGGTAGGGACTGAAGCTTTCTTT	CASSYSNSHGVGTEAFF
TRBV18	NA	NA	TRBJ2-3	TGTGCCAGCTCCCCTGGGTCCGGGTCAGATACGCAGTATTTT	CASSPGSGSDTQYF
TRBV3-1/TRBV3-2	NA	TRBD2	TRBJ2-3	TGTGCCAGCAGCCCGACTAGCGGGAACACAGATACGCAGTATTTT	CASSPTSGNTDTQYF
TRBV6-5	once	NA	TRBJ1-2	TGTGCCAGCAGTTACACACGGTCGGTTAGGGGCTACACCTTC	CASSYTRSVRGYTF
TRBV2	NA	TRBD2	TRBJ2-2	TGTGCCAGCAGCGGACTAGCGGGGATAATCGCCGGGGAGCTGTTTTTT	CASSGLAGIIAGELFF
TRBV2	NA	NA	TRBJ2-2	TGTGCCAGCACGACGGGGCTTACCGGGGAGCTGTTTTTT	CASTTGLTGELFF
TRBV5-1	few	NA	TRBJ2-3	TGCGCCAGCAGCTTGAACTACCGGCGGGACCCTAGCACAGATACGCAGTATTTT	CASSLNYRRDPSTDTQYF
TRBV19	NA	TRBD1	TRBJ1-1	TGTGCCAGTAGTCCGTCAAGGGGGCTCGTGAAAGCTTTCTTT	CASSPSRGLVKAFF
TRBV30	NA	NA	TRBJ2-2	TGTGCCTGGAGGGACACCGGGGAGCTGTTTTTT	CAWRDTGELFF
TRBV19	NA	TRBD2	TRBJ2-1	TGTGCCAGTAGGGGGGTGTATTTGGCGGGAGTATACAATGAGCAGTTCTTC	CASRGVYLAGVYNEQFF
TRBV18	NA	NA	TRBJ1-1	TGTGCCAGCTCATTTGACCTGATTAGCACTGAAGCTTTCTTT	CASSFDLISTEAFF
TRBV30	NA	NA	TRBJ2-1	TGTGCCTGGGGACGTAAGATACCCCCCTACAATGAGCAGTTCTTC	CAWGRKIPPYNEQFF
TRBV18	NA	NA	TRBJ2-3	TGTGCCAGCTCTCCCGACGGGGTGGGTACGCAGTATTTT	CASSPDGVGTQYF
TRBV29-1	NA	TRBD1	TRBJ2-5	TGCAGCGTCGCCCCGGGACAGGGGGACCCAGGGTACTTC	CSVAPGQGDPGYF
TRBV27	NA	TRBD1	TRBJ1-2	TGTGCCAGCGGGGGACAGATTGATAACTATGGCTACACCTTC	CASGGQIDNYGYTF
TRBV27	NA	TRBD1	TRBJ2-2	TGTGCCACCCGCCCGGGACAGGTCGCCGGGGAGCTGTTTTTT	CATRPGQVAGELFF
TRBV18	NA	NA	TRBJ2-5	TGTGCCAGCTCACCACCATCCTCTGACAGAGCTTGGGGGACCCAGTACTTC	CASSPPSSDRAWGTQYF
TRBV5-4	NA	TRBD2	TRBJ2-5	TGTGCCAGCAGCCCGGCCGGGACTATCACCGAGACCCAGTACTTC	CASSPAGTITETQYF
TRBV27	NA	TRBD1	TRBJ1-1	TGTGCCAGCAGCGAACGACAGGGGTTGACTGAAGCTTTCTTT	CASSERQGLTEAFF
TRBV13	NA	NA	TRBJ1-3	TGTGCCAGCAGCAGCGGACGCTACTCCTCTGGAAACACCATATATTTT	CASSSGRYSSGNTIYF
TRBV6-5	NA	NA	TRBJ2-1	TGTGCCAGCAGCCGGGACTGGGAGGTGAATCATGAGCAGTTCTTC	CASSRDWEVNHEQFF
TRBV28	NA	NA	TRBJ1-5	TGTGCCAGCAGTACCTCAGTGGAACTGCGTCCCCAGCATTTT	CASSTSVELRPQHF
TRBV5-1	NA	NA	TRBJ2-3	TGCGCCAGCAGCTTAGAACAGAGAAGCACAGATACGCAGTATTTT	CASSLEQRSTDTQYF
TRBV28	NA	TRBD1	TRBJ1-2	TGTGCCAGCAGTGGACAGGGGGATAATGGCTACACCTTC	CASSGQGDNGYTF
TRBV5-8	once	TRBD2	TRBJ2-3	TGTGCCAGCAGCCCTGGGACTAGCGGGAGCTTAGGAGATACGCAGTATTTT	CASSPGTSGSLGDTQYF
TRBV2	NA	NA	TRBJ2-5	TGTGCCAGTGGTAATCCGCGGGGCCTCGGGACCCAGTACTTC	CASGNPRGLGTQYF
TRBV6-5	NA	NA	TRBJ2-5	TGTGCAGTCGAAACGGCGGCTCCGGGGGAAACCCAGTACTTC	CAVETAAPGETQYF
TRBV5-1	NA	TRBD1	TRBJ1-5	TGCGCCAGCAGCGCCGACAGGGGAGGTCAGCCCCAGCATTTT	CASSADRGGQPQHF
TRBV3-1/TRBV3-2	NA	NA	TRBJ2-3	TGTGCCAGCAGCCACCTCGAGGCTTGGAATACGCAGTATTTT	CASSHLEAWNTQYF
TRBV18	NA	NA	TRBJ1-1	TGTGCCAGCACGCCAGGACGGAGTCATACTGAAGCTTTCTTT	CASTPGRSHTEAFF
TRBV3-1/TRBV3-2	NA	TRBD2	TRBJ2-3	TGTGCCAGCAACAAAGGGGGGCTAGCGGGCGGAGATACGCAGTATTTT	CASNKGGLAGGDTQYF
TRBV20-1	once	NA	TRBJ1-6	TGCAGTGCTAGTGGCCACTCGCAAGGTATTTCACCCCTCCACTTT	CSASGHSQGISPLHF
TRBV12-3/TRBV12-4	NA	NA	TRBJ2-5	TGTGCCAGCAGTCAGCAACAAGAGACCCAGTACTTC	CASSQQQETQYF
TRBV14	NA	TRBD1	TRBJ2-5	TGTGCCAGCAGCCCCACCGACAGGGTAGGGGAGACCCAGTACTTC	CASSPTDRVGETQYF
TRBV7-6	few	TRBD1	TRBJ2-1	TGTGCCAGCAGCCCTCGGACAGGGGGTTTGTACAATGAGCAGTTCTTC	CASSPRTGGLYNEQFF
TRBV28	NA	TRBD1	TRBJ1-2	TGTGCCAGCAGGACCGGACAGGCTTACTATGGCTACACCTTC	CASRTGQAYYGYTF
TRBV18	NA	TRBD1	TRBJ1-2	TGTGCCAGCCACCCGCTACTTAACAGGGGGGAAACGGGCTACACCTTC	CASHPLLNRGETGYTF
TRBV10-3	NA	NA	TRBJ2-3	TGTGCCATCAGTGGCGGAGGAGATACGCAGTATTTT	CAISGGGDTQYF